Presented here are 32 T cell receptor beta chains from one specimen sequenced in a study of OX40 agonist ivuxolimab in advanced cancers. The assay was immunoSEQ multiplex PCR, and TCRdb's table has in-frame clones only and misses some. This sample yields some 34,000 clones, of which approximately 90% are seen a single time; more than 10% belongs to the top ten. This specimen consisted of CD4+ or CD8+ T cells sorted from blood, obtained in a trial of the OX40 agonist ivuxolimab. The receptors were gathered from an adult with an advanced solid tumor such as melanoma, head and neck, liver or kidney cancer.

V is TRBV28 and J is TRBJ2-7, with D possibly being TRBD2 (5 bases). The germline CDR1 and CDR2 sequences are MDHEN and SYDVKM. This CDR3 has 14 amino acids. The germline V and J ends were trimmed by 3 bases and 1 base, with 10 bases remaining between them. The CDR3 here is CASSFFRGSYEQYF. The CDR3 DNA reads TGTGCCAGCAGTTTTTTCAGAGGGTCCTACGAGCAGTACTTC.

The chain recombines TRBV7-9 with TRBJ2-7; D could derive from TRBD1 or TRBD2 (5 bases each). Germline lookup yields CDR1 SEHNR and CDR2 FQNEAQ (reference sequence). Trimming took 5 bases from V and 5 from J, leaving 16 bases between them. This CDR3 comprises 14 residues. The DNA of the CDR3 is TGTGCCAGCAGCCCCGGGGCAGGAATGGACGAGCAGTACTTC. It yields the protein CASSPGAGMDEQYF.

The chain employs TRBV7-9 and TRBJ2-1, with D possibly TRBD1 on 5 matching bases. The V end lost 10 bases, the J end lost 9 bases, and 22 bases lay between the germline ends. CDR3 length: 14 amino acids. Germline V lookup: CDR1 SEHNR, CDR2 FQNEAQ (reference sequence). Written as DNA, the CDR3 is TGTGCCACCCAACCATGGCAGGGTGTCGTTGAGCAGTTCTTC. Its protein product is CATQPWQGVVEQFF.

The chain has TRBV27 and TRBJ2-7; D gene ambiguous. In germline, CDR1 is MNHEY, CDR2 SMNVEV (reference sequence). Trimming took 3 bases from V and 2 from J, leaving 8 bases between them. The CDR3 sequence is 13 residues long. The CDR3 protein is CASSLAPTYEQYF. CDR3 sequence (DNA): TGTGCCAGCAGTTTGGCACCCACCTACGAGCAGTACTTC.

The chain employs TRBV7-9 and TRBJ2-5; D not certain. V gave up 4 bases and J gave up 5 bases, with 11 bases separating them. This CDR3 has 13 amino acids. Germline V gene data show CDR1 as SEHNR and CDR2 as FQNEAQ (reference sequence). The chain's CDR3 is CASSSRVRETQYF. CDR3 nucleotides: TGTGCCAGCAGCTCCCGGGTACGGGAGACCCAGTACTTC.

This clone was found a few times. The V gene is TRBV9, the J gene TRBJ2-7, with 8 positions matching TRBD2. The CDR3 length is 13 residues. CDR1 and CDR2 (germline): SGDLS, YYNGEE. With V trimmed by 4 bases and J by 4 bases, 4 bases remained unmatched. CDR3 residues: CASSLGRGYEQYF. The CDR3 coding sequence is TGTGCCAGCAGCCTCGGGAGGGGATACGAGCAGTACTTC.

V and J are TRBV5-5 and TRBJ2-1; TRBD2 agrees at 9 bases. Germline V gene data show CDR1 as SGHKS and CDR2 as YYEKEE (reference sequence). The CDR3 contains 15 residues. V was clipped by 4 bases and J by 2 bases; unmatched bases: 4. The CDR3 sequence is CASSHSSGAYNEQFF. The DNA for the CDR3 is TGTGCCAGCAGCCACTCTAGCGGGGCCTACAATGAGCAGTTCTTC.

The genes are TRBV4-1 and TRBJ2-1; 7 bases are shared with TRBD2. Per germline, CDR1 MGHRA and CDR2 YSYEKL. The junction had 12 bases not matched to a gene; V was cut back by 3 bases and J by 1 base. CDR3 length equals 18 residues. The CDR3 here is CASSQSGMAGASYNEQFF. The CDR3 DNA is TGCGCCAGCAGCCAGAGTGGGATGGCGGGAGCGTCCTACAATGAGCAGTTCTTC.

The chain couples TRBV27 to TRBJ2-7; D not certain. V lost 0 bases, J lost 3 bases, and 9 bases lay in between. The CDR3 length is 14 residues. Germline V gene sequence: CDR1 MNHEY, CDR2 SMNVEV (reference sequence). The CDR3 is CASSLSIQFYEQYF. The CDR3 DNA reads as TGTGCCAGCAGTTTATCGATACAGTTCTACGAGCAGTACTTC.

The chain is built from TRBV18 and TRBJ1-1; D ambiguous. The CDR3 has 14 amino acids. The ends were cut back, 3 bases at V and 3 bases at J, with 11 bases in the middle. Per germline, CDR1 KGHSH and CDR2 LQKENI. The CDR3 here is CASSPGFMYTEAFF. CDR3 coding DNA: TGTGCCAGCTCACCGGGGTTTATGTACACTGAAGCTTTCTTT.

This chain joins TRBV28 and TRBJ2-7; 7 nucleotides match TRBD2. After removal of 4 bases from V and 2 bases from J, the junction contained 5 bases not matched to a gene. Germline CDR1 and CDR2: MDHEN and SYDVKM. This CDR3 contains 14 residues. For the CDR3, the DNA is TGTGCCAGCAGTTCCCCGGGACTACCCTACGAGCAGTACTTC. This sequence encodes CASSSPGLPYEQYF.

The J gene is TRBJ2-5, the V gene TRBV9; tentatively, D is TRBD2 (6 bases). Trimming shortened V by 6 bases and J by 5 bases, and 20 bases separated the two germline ends. The CDR3 is 15 residues long. Germline loops: CDR1 SGDLS, CDR2 YYNGEE. The CDR3 sequence is CASTAYSGFGETQYF. Written as DNA, the CDR3 is TGTGCCAGCACCGCCTATAGCGGATTTGGTGAGACCCAGTACTTC.

The chain is built from TRBV6-6 and TRBJ1-2, with a tentative D call TRBD1 (6 bases). Trimming took off 6 bases at V and 1 base at J, with 9 bases between the two ends. There are 13 residues in the CDR3. Germline V gene data show CDR1 as MNHNY and CDR2 as SVGAGI (reference sequence). The CDR3 DNA is TGTGCCAGCAGAGCGGACAGTAACTATGGCTACACCTTC. This encodes CASRADSNYGYTF.

This clone came up a few times. This chain uses TRBV7-8 with TRBJ1-1; TRBD1 aligns across 9 bases. This CDR3 is 14 amino acids long. The germline CDR1 and CDR2 sequences are SGHVS and FQNEAQ. V trimming: 3 bases; J trimming: 7 bases; junction bases outside the gene matches: 6. The CDR3 is CASSLVTGGGEAFF. CDR3 bases: TGTGCCAGCAGCTTGGTGACAGGGGGAGGTGAAGCTTTCTTT.

This sequence joins TRBV4-3 and TRBJ1-5; 7 bases fit TRBD1. The CDR3 consists of 16 residues. J lost 7 bases, V lost 0 bases, and 9 bases had no gene match. Germline-derived CDR1 and CDR2 are LGHNA and YSLEER. The CDR3 nucleotides read TGCGCCAGCAGCCAAGATACGACAGGGTCTCTGCAGCCCCAGCATTTT. Residues: CASSQDTTGSLQPQHF.

The V and J genes are TRBV7-6 and TRBJ2-7; D is ambiguous. This CDR3 has 13 amino acids. The germline gives CDR1 SGHVS, CDR2 FNYEAQ. V lost 1 base and J 5 bases, leaving 9 bases between the germline ends. The CDR3 spells CASSLDTDHEQYF. In DNA, the CDR3 is TGTGCCAGCAGCTTAGACACAGATCACGAGCAGTACTTC.

V gene TRBV28 combines with J gene TRBJ2-1; the match to TRBD2 covers 12 bases. From germline, CDR1 is MDHEN and CDR2 SYDVKM. V gave up 7 bases and J gave up 0 bases; unmatched junction bases: 13. The length of the CDR3 is 19 residues. The CDR3 DNA follows: TGTGCCAGCATCCGAGTCCTAGCGGGAGGGATCAGCTCCTACAATGAGCAGTTCTTC. The encoded protein is CASIRVLAGGISSYNEQFF.

The chain combines TRBV27 with TRBJ2-2, with 7 bases matching TRBD2. J lost 2 bases, V lost 2 bases, and 2 bases had no gene match. The CDR3 runs 15 residues. From germline, CDR1 is MNHEY and CDR2 SMNVEV (reference sequence). The DNA of the CDR3 is TGTGCCAGCAGTTTACTAGCGGATAACACCGGGGAGCTGTTTTTT. Its translation is CASSLLADNTGELFF.

Only one count was recorded for this clone. The chain couples TRBV6-1 to TRBJ2-3; maybe TRBD2 (6 bases). The CDR3 is made up of 15 amino acids. From germline, CDR1 is MNHNS and CDR2 SASEGT. V was clipped by 2 bases and J by 6 bases, with 15 bases between them. The CDR3 spells CASSELYGLSDTQYF. In DNA form, the CDR3 reads TGTGCCAGCAGTGAACTTTACGGACTAAGTGATACGCAGTATTTT.

The J gene is TRBJ1-5, the V gene TRBV28; tentative D call: TRBD1 (6 bases). Germline V gene lookup returns CDR1 MDHEN and CDR2 SYDVKM. The V and J ends lost 9 bases and 2 bases respectively, with 26 bases between them. This CDR3 spans 18 amino acids. The CDR3 is CARIEGRGKNRGNQPQHF. For the CDR3, the DNA is TGTGCCAGGATAGAGGGCAGGGGAAAAAATCGGGGCAATCAGCCCCAGCATTTT.

The chain recombines TRBV18 with TRBJ2-5, with TRBD1 matching 7 bases. The last part of the DNA fits TRBJ2-7 better; the J call may be wrong. The germline V gene encodes CDR1 KGHSH and CDR2 LQKENI. The CDR3 spans 14 residues. The CDR3 region is CASSPTGIVYEQYF. CDR3 DNA sequence: TGTGCCAGCTCACCGACAGGGATCGTCTACGAGCAGTACTTC.

Relative to its sample, this clone is medium-sized (0.01 to 0.1%). This specimen includes other DNA sequences encoding the same CDR3. The chain links TRBV4-1 to TRBJ2-7; the D gene is possibly TRBD1 (6 bases). The CDR3 extends over 17 amino acids. The germline gives CDR1 MGHRA, CDR2 YSYEKL. V was cut by 0 bases and J by 12 bases, with 27 bases left in between. The DNA for the CDR3 is TGCGCCAGCAGCCAAGAAGATCCCAAACAGGGTGACGACGTTCGGTACTTC. Translation: CASSQEDPKQGDDVRYF.

The V gene is TRBV27, the J gene TRBJ2-7, with D perhaps matching TRBD1 (5 bases). This CDR3 is built from 14 residues. The V gene lost 2 bases and the J gene lost 3 bases, with 11 bases spanning the gap. CDR1 MNHEY and CDR2 SMNVEV come from the germline V gene (reference sequence). The CDR3 spells CASSLQGRFYEQYF. CDR3 nucleotides: TGTGCCAGCAGTTTACAGGGTAGGTTCTACGAGCAGTACTTC.

The chain has TRBV9 and TRBJ1-2; tentatively, D is TRBD1 (5 bases). Trimming removed 4 bases at V and 3 bases at J, with 10 bases between. This CDR3 contains 13 residues. CDR1 is SGDLS and CDR2 is YYNGEE in the germline V gene. CDR3 loop: CASSRQGDYGYTF. CDR3 DNA: TGTGCCAGCAGCCGGCAGGGAGACTATGGCTACACCTTC.

V usage is TRBV27 and J usage is TRBJ1-2; 7 bases fit TRBD1. V lost 2 bases, J lost 0 bases, and 3 bases stayed unmatched. Germline CDR1 MNHEY, CDR2 SMNVEV (reference sequence). The CDR3 has 15 residues. The CDR3 spells CASSLTGATNYGYTF. The CDR3 nucleotides are TGTGCCAGCAGTTTAACAGGGGCGACTAACTATGGCTACACCTTC.

The rearrangement uses TRBV4-2 and TRBJ1-1; no firm D call. CDR1 is LGHNA and CDR2 is YNFKEQ in the germline V gene. This CDR3 contains 15 residues. Trimming took 0 bases from V and 3 from J, leaving 11 bases between them. The CDR3 region has the DNA TGTGCCAGCAGCCAAGATCTTGGAGGGTACACTGAAGCTTTCTTT. As protein: CASSQDLGGYTEAFF.

The rearrangement joins TRBV11-2 to TRBJ2-5; unclear D gene. The CDR3 loop spans 13 amino acids. Germline assignment: CDR1 SGHAT and CDR2 FQNNGV. The V end was cut by 5 bases, the J end by 5 bases, with 12 bases between. CDR3 sequence reads: CASSLWARETQYF. Written as DNA, the CDR3 is TGTGCCAGCAGCCTTTGGGCCAGGGAGACCCAGTACTTC. Full variable domain (rest looked up from reference TRBV11-2 and TRBJ2-5): EAGVAQSPRYKIIEKRQSVAFWCNPISGHATLYWYQQILGQGPKLLIQFQNNGVVDDSQLPKDRFSAERLKGVDSTLKIQPAKLEDSAVYLCASSLWARETQYFGPGTRLLVL.

The rearrangement links TRBV19 to TRBJ2-1, with a possible D match to TRBD2 (6 bases). The CDR3 consists of 14 residues. Germline loops: CDR1 LNHDA, CDR2 SQIVND (reference sequence). V lost 5 bases and J lost 4, with 12 bases in between. The CDR3 DNA reads as TGTGCCAGTAGTCCCTCCGCGGGGTACAATGAGCAGTTCTTC. Amino acids: CASSPSAGYNEQFF. Full variable domain (missing parts from reference TRBV19 and TRBJ2-1): DGGITQSPKYLFRKEGQNVTLSCEQNLNHDAMYWYRQDPGQGLRLIYYSQIVNDFQKGDIAEGYSVSREKKESFPLTVTSAQKNPTAFYLCASSPSAGYNEQFFGPGTRLTVL.

The CDR3 nucleotides are TGTGCCAGCACAGGCGGCGGGGGCTTGGGGGAGACCCAGTACTTC. It specifies CASTGGGGLGETQYF. The gene calls are TRBV6-5 and TRBJ2-5; possibly TRBD2 for D (7 bases). The CDR3 has 15 residues. Germline V gene data show CDR1 as MNHEY and CDR2 as SVGAGI. V was pared by 7 bases and J by 5 bases, with 20 bases between.

The rearrangement uses TRBV4-3 and TRBJ2-3; perhaps TRBD1 as D (6 bases). V dropped 0 bases and J dropped 4 bases, with 11 bases sitting between them. Germline lookup yields CDR1 LGHNA and CDR2 YSLEER. The CDR3 sequence is 15 residues long. The CDR3 DNA follows: TGCGCCAGCAGCCAAGAGTCTCCAGGGGCAGATACGCAGTATTTT. Protein product: CASSQESPGADTQYF.

The chain couples TRBV11-1 to TRBJ2-1, with TRBD2 matching over 7 bases. Germline CDR1 SGHAT, CDR2 FQDESV (reference sequence). V lost 0 bases and J lost 2; bases outside the gene matches: 4. The CDR3 covers 16 residues. In DNA form, the CDR3 reads TGTGCCAGCAGCTTAGCGCTGGCGGGAGCCTACAATGAGCAGTTCTTC. Encoded protein: CASSLALAGAYNEQFF.

The V call is TRBV5-5, the J call TRBJ2-2; 10 bases are a match to TRBD1. The germline V gene has CDR1 SGHKS and CDR2 YYEKEE (reference sequence). The CDR3 length is 19 residues. With V trimmed by 3 bases and J by 4 bases, 15 bases remained unmatched. The CDR3 DNA reads as TGTGCCAGCAGCTCCCTCTGGGGACAGGGGATTTCGGGCACCGGGGAGCTGTTTTTT. This gives the protein CASSSLWGQGISGTGELFF.